This T cell receptor beta chain was obtained from a study of blood T cell repertoires in COVID-19. Study in general: Researchers got acute and convalescent COVID-19 samples from the United States, Italy and Spain.

CDR1 is SGHVS and CDR2 is FQNEAQ in the germline V gene. The ends were cut back, 4 bases at V and 5 bases at J, with 11 bases in the middle. This CDR3 spans 13 amino acids. Repertoires were generated with immunoSEQ multiplex PCR, while TCRdb's copy carries only in-frame clones and drops some. This sample has about 140,000 clones, with over 60% found just once. This clone has only a few counts. Membership in each cohort depended on participant-reported clinical history. Source material: PBMCs or T cells enriched from blood (not recorded which). The rearrangement uses TRBV7-8 and TRBJ1-1; D perhaps matches TRBD1 (6 bases). The sequence was obtained from a woman between 50 and 59 years old who had recovered from COVID-19. The CDR3: CASSSRGRTEAFF. The CDR3 DNA sequence: TGTGCCAGCAGCTCCAGGGGTAGGACTGAAGCTTTCTTT.